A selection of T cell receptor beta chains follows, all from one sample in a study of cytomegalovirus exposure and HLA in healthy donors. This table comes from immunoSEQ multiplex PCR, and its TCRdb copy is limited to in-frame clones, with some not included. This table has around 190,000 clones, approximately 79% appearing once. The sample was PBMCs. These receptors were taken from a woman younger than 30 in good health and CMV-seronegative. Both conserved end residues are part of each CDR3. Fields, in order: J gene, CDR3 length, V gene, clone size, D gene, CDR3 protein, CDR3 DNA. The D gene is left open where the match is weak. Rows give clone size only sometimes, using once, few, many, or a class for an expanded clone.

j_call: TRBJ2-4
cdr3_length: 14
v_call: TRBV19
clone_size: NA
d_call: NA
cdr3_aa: CASSLQEAKNIQYF
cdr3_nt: TGTGCCAGTAGCCTCCAGGAAGCCAAAAACATTCAGTACTTC

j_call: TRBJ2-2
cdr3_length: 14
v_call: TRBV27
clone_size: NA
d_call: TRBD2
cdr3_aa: CASSYGRAIGELFF
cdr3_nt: TGTGCCAGCAGTTACGGGAGGGCCATCGGGGAGCTGTTTTTT

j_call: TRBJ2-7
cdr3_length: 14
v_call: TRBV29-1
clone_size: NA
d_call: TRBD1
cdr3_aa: CSVATSNRQGEQYF
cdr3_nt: TGCAGCGTCGCTACGTCGAACCGACAGGGCGAGCAGTACTTC

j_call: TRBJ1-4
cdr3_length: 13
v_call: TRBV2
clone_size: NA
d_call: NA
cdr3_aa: CASSDHLADLLDF
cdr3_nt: TGTGCCAGCAGTGACCATCTCGCGGACTTGTTAGATTTT

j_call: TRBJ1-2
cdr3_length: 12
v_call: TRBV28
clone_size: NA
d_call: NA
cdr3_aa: CASSGTTRSYTF
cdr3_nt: TGTGCCAGCAGTGGAACTACTCGGAGCTACACCTTC

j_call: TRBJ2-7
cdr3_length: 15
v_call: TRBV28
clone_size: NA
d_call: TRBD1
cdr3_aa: CASSLSGQGSYEQYF
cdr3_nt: TGTGCCAGCAGTTTATCGGGACAGGGTTCCTACGAGCAGTACTTC

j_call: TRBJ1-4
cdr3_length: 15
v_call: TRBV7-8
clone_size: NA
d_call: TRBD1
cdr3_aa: CASTSTGQGYEKLFF
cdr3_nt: TGTGCCAGCACCTCAACAGGACAGGGGTATGAAAAACTGTTTTTT

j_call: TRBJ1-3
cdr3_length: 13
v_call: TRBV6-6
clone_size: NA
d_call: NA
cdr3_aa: CASQTGSGNTIYF
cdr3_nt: TGTGCCAGCCAGACAGGCTCTGGAAACACCATATATTTT

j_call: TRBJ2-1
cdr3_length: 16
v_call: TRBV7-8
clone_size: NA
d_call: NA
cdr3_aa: CASSLARDNLSDEQFF
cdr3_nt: TGTGCCAGCAGCTTAGCCCGGGACAACTTAAGCGATGAGCAGTTCTTC

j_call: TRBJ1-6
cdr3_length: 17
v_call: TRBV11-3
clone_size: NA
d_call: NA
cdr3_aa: CASSLVGGLSYNSPLHF
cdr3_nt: TGTGCCAGCAGCTTAGTGGGCGGACTCTCCTATAATTCACCCCTCCACTTT

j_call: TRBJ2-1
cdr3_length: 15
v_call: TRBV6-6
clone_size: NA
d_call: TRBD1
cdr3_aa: CASSTGTASYNEQFF
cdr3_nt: TGTGCCAGCAGCACCGGGACAGCGTCCTACAATGAGCAGTTCTTC

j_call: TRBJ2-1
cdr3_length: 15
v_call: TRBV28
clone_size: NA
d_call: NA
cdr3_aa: CASSTPSSGRNEQFF
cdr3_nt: TGTGCCAGCAGTACTCCATCTTCGGGGAGAAATGAGCAGTTCTTC

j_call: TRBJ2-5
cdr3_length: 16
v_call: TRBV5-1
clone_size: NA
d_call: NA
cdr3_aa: CASTPSWGEYQETQYF
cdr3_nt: TGCGCCAGCACCCCGAGCTGGGGCGAGTACCAAGAGACCCAGTACTTC

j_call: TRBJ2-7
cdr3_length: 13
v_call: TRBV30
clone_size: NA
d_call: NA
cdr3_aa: CAWSLQGPGEQYF
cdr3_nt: TGTGCCTGGAGTCTACAGGGTCCTGGGGAGCAGTACTTC

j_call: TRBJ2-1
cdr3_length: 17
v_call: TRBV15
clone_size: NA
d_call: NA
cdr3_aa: CATSRDFGTNRYNEQFF
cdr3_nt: TGTGCCACCAGCAGAGATTTCGGGACAAACAGGTACAATGAGCAGTTCTTC

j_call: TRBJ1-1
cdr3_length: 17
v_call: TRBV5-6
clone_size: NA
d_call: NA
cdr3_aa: CASSPRQGPFSHTEAFF
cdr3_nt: TGTGCCAGCAGCCCCCGCCAGGGGCCCTTTAGCCACACTGAAGCTTTCTTT

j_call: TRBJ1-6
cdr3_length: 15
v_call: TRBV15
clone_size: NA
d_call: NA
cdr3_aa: CATSTRSSYNSPLHF
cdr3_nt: TGTGCCACCAGCACGCGTAGCTCCTATAATTCACCCCTCCACTTT

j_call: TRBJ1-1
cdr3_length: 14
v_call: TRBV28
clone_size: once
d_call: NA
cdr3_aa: CASTASGDLTEAFF
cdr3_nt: TGTGCCAGCACCGCATCAGGGGATCTAACTGAAGCTTTCTTT

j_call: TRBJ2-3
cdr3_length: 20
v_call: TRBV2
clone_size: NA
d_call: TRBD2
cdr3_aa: CASGVPRTSGGPTSTDTQYF
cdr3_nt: TGTGCCAGCGGAGTCCCGAGGACTAGCGGGGGGCCCACCTCCACAGATACGCAGTATTTT

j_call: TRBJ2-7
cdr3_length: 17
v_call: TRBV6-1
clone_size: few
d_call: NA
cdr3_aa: CASSEEFYGGGFYEQYF
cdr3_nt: TGTGCCAGCAGTGAAGAGTTTTATGGCGGGGGCTTCTACGAGCAGTACTTC

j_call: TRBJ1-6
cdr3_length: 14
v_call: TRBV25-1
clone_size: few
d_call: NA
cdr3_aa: CASSEDRDNSPLHF
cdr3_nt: TGTGCCAGCAGTGAGGACAGAGACAATTCACCCCTCCACTTT

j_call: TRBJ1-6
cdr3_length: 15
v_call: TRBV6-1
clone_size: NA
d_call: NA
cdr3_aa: CASSEDGGINSPLHF
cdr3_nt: TGTGCCAGCAGTGAAGACGGGGGAATCAATTCACCCCTCCACTTT

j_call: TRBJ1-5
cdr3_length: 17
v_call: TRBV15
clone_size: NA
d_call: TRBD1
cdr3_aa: CATSRDQGVRSNQPQHF
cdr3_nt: TGTGCCACCAGCAGAGATCAGGGGGTAAGAAGCAATCAGCCCCAGCATTTT

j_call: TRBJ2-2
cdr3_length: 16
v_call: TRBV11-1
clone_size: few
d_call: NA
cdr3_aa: CASSQLGQSNTGELFF
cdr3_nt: TGTGCCAGCAGCCAGCTAGGACAGTCGAACACCGGGGAGCTGTTTTTT

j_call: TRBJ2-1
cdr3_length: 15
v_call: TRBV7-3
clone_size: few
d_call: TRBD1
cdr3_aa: CASSQGQGIYNEQFF
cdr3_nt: TGTGCCAGCAGCCAGGGACAGGGGATATACAATGAGCAGTTCTTC

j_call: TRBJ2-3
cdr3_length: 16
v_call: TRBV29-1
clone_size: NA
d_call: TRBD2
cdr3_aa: CSVDSAIAGGLDTQYF
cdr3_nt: TGCAGCGTTGATTCGGCTATAGCGGGAGGGCTTGATACGCAGTATTTT

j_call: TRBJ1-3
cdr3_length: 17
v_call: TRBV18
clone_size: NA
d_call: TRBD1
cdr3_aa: CASSPPRDRGLGNTIYF
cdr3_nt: TGTGCCAGCTCACCACCCCGAGACAGGGGTCTTGGAAACACCATATATTTT

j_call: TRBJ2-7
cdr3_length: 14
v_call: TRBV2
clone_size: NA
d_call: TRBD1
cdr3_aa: CASSGGQGQYEQYF
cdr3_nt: TGTGCCAGCAGTGGAGGACAGGGACAGTACGAGCAGTACTTC

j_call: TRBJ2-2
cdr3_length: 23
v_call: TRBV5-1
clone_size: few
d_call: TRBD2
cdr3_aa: CASSSPGQGDGLAGAPNTGELFF
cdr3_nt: TGCGCCAGCAGCTCTCCGGGACAGGGCGACGGACTAGCGGGGGCCCCGAACACCGGGGAGCTGTTTTTT

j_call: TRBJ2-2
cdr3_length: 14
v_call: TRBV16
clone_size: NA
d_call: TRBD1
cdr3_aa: CASSQGQGFGELFF
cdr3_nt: TGTGCCAGCAGCCAAGGACAGGGGTTCGGGGAGCTGTTTTTT

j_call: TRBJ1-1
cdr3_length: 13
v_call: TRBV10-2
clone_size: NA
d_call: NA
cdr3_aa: CASRVTGNTEAFF
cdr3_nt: TGCGCCAGCAGGGTCACGGGGAACACTGAAGCTTTCTTT

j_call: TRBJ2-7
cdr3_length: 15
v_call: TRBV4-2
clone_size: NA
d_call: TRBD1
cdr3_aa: CASSSTGVSSYEQYF
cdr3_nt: TGTGCCAGCAGCTCGACAGGGGTTAGCTCCTACGAGCAGTACTTC

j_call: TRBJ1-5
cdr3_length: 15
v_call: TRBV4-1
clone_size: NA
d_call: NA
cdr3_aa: CASSQAVPSNQPQHF
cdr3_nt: TGCGCCAGCAGCCAAGCGGTTCCTAGCAATCAGCCCCAGCATTTT

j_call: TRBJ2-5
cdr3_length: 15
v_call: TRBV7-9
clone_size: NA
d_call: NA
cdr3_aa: CASSLEGRGAETQYF
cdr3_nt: TGTGCCAGCAGCTTAGAGGGCAGGGGAGCCGAGACCCAGTACTTC

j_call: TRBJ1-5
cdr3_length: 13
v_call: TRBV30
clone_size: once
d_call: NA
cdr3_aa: CAWSVQGLQPQHF
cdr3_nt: TGTGCCTGGAGTGTACAGGGTCTTCAGCCCCAGCATTTT

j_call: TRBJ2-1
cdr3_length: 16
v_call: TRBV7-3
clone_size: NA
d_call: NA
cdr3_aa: CASSLTTLAPYNEQFF
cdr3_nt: TGTGCCAGCAGCTTAACCACCCTAGCGCCCTACAATGAGCAGTTCTTC

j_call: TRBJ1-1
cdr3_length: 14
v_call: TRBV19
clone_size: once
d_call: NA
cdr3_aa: CASSIIRGPGGAFF
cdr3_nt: TGTGCCAGTAGTATTATCAGAGGCCCCGGAGGAGCTTTCTTT

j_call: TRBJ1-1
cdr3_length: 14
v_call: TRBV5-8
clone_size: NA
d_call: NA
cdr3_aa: CASSLVGVETEAFF
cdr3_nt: TGTGCCAGCAGCTTGGTCGGAGTGGAGACTGAAGCTTTCTTT

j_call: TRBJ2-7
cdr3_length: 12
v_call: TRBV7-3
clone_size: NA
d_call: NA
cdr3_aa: CASKTENYEQYF
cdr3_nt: TGTGCCAGCAAGACAGAGAACTACGAGCAGTACTTC

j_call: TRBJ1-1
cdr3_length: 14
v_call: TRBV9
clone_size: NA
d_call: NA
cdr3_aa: CASGDRPGRTEAFF
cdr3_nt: TGTGCCAGCGGCGACAGGCCAGGCAGAACTGAAGCTTTCTTT